These 5 T cell receptor beta chains originate from one sample sequenced in a study of blood T cell repertoires in COVID-19. Profiling relied on immunoSEQ multiplex PCR, and the TCRdb table lists in-frame clones only, not all of them. The data contain some 93,000 clones, roughly three quarters of them singletons. The sequenced material came from peripheral blood. These receptors were obtained from a human donor in a cohort sampled during active COVID-19.

The rearrangement links TRBV7-9 to TRBJ1-6, with TRBD1 matching 12 bases. The germline gives CDR1 SEHNR, CDR2 FQNEAQ (reference sequence). V lost 5 bases and J lost 7; bases outside the gene matches: 12. The CDR3 contains 18 residues. The CDR3: CASSPTWDRGLKNSPLHF. The CDR3 DNA reads as TGTGCCAGCAGCCCAACTTGGGACAGGGGGCTTAAGAATTCACCCCTCCACTTT.

The gene calls are TRBV29-1 and TRBJ2-3, with D uncertain. This CDR3 is built from 14 residues. The germline CDR1 and CDR2 sequences are SQVTM and ANQGSEA. V was trimmed by 4 bases and J by 0 bases, leaving 11 bases between them. The CDR3 spells CSVGGGPSTDTQYF. The CDR3 DNA reads as TGCAGCGTTGGCGGCGGCCCTAGCACAGATACGCAGTATTTT.

V is TRBV19 and J is TRBJ2-6; possibly TRBD1 for D (6 bases). Trimming left V 2 bases short and J 3 bases short, with 14 bases between. The germline gives CDR1 LNHDA, CDR2 SQIVND (reference sequence). The CDR3 covers 17 residues. CDR3 sequence reads: CASSILQGRGGANVLTF. The CDR3 nucleotides are TGTGCCAGTAGTATACTTCAGGGGCGCGGTGGGGCCAACGTCCTGACTTTC.

This chain joins TRBV19 and TRBJ1-5; 8 nucleotides agree with TRBD1. This CDR3 has 16 amino acids. Losses at the gene ends were 0 bases for V and 2 bases for J; bases not matched to a gene: 3. CDR1 and CDR2 (germline): LNHDA, SQIVND (reference sequence). In DNA, the CDR3 is TGTGCCAGTAGTATAGACCGACAGGGGCGCAATCAGCCCCAGCATTTT. Its translation: CASSIDRQGRNQPQHF.

This clone was observed a handful of times. The chain carries TRBV11-3 and TRBJ2-7; TRBD1 aligns across 12 bases. J was trimmed by 5 bases and V by 5 bases; bases with no gene match: 7. CDR3 length equals 15 residues. Per the germline V gene, CDR1 is SGHNT and CDR2 is YENEEA. The CDR3 DNA reads as TGTGCCAGCAGCCCGGGACAGGGGGCGGTACACGAGCAGTACTTC. Translating it yields CASSPGQGAVHEQYF. The full variable domain, its missing parts supplied by reference TRBV11-3 and TRBJ2-7, is EAGVVQSPRYKIIEKKQPVAFWCNPISGHNTLYWYLQNLGQGPELLIRYENEEAVDDSQLPKDRFSAERLKGVDSTLKIQPAELGDSAVYLCASSPGQGAVHEQYFGPGTRLTVT.